What follows are 21 T cell receptor beta chains derived from one specimen sequenced in a study of brain T cells in children with intractable seizures. Using immunoSEQ multiplex PCR, the repertoire was profiled, and TCRdb retains in-frame clones only, with some absent. In the table there are fewer than 150,000 clones, 90% to 95% of which are singletons. The source material was peripheral blood, sampled at surgery. Every receptor here comes from a boy in the first two years of life with hemimegalencephaly and intractable seizures.

V usage is TRBV27 and J usage is TRBJ2-1; TRBD2 matches at 10 bases. V gave up 1 base and J gave up 4 bases; unmatched junction bases: 4. The CDR3 is 16 residues long. CDR1 and CDR2 (germline): MNHEY, SMNVEV (reference sequence). The chain's CDR3 is CASSLLAGGFYNEQFF. The CDR3, as DNA: TGTGCCAGCAGTTTATTAGCGGGAGGTTTTTACAATGAGCAGTTCTTC.

The chain has TRBV11-2 and TRBJ2-3; maybe TRBD2 (5 bases). This CDR3 contains 14 residues. Germline lookup yields CDR1 SGHAT and CDR2 FQNNGV. V lost 5 bases and J 4 bases, leaving 13 bases between the germline ends. CDR3 in amino acids: CASSLPAGADTQYF. The CDR3 nucleotides read TGTGCCAGCAGCCTCCCGGCGGGCGCAGATACGCAGTATTTT. The whole variable domain, filled in from reference TRBV11-2 and TRBJ2-3, reads EAGVAQSPRYKIIEKRQSVAFWCNPISGHATLYWYQQILGQGPKLLIQFQNNGVVDDSQLPKDRFSAERLKGVDSTLKIQPAKLEDSAVYLCASSLPAGADTQYFGPGTRLTVL.

This sequence joins TRBV30 and TRBJ2-2; maybe TRBD1 (5 bases). CDR1 GTSNPN and CDR2 SVGIG come from the germline V gene (reference sequence). The CDR3 contains 13 residues. The V end lost 2 bases, the J end lost 3 bases, and 7 bases lay between the germline ends. This CDR3 is CAWSRGYTGELFF. In DNA form, the CDR3 reads TGTGCCTGGAGTAGGGGCTACACCGGGGAGCTGTTTTTT.

The genes are TRBV6-5 and TRBJ2-7; 10 bases align to TRBD2. From germline, CDR1 is MNHEY and CDR2 SVGAGI. V was clipped by 0 bases and J by 6 bases; unmatched bases: 5. CDR3 size: 15 residues. CDR3 sequence (DNA): TGTGCCAGCAGTTACTCGATGGTAGCGGGAGGCGAGCAGTACTTC. Translation: CASSYSMVAGGEQYF.

The chain employs TRBV10-3 and TRBJ1-1; D unclear. Trimming took 2 bases from V and 1 from J, leaving 11 bases between them. This CDR3 comprises 15 residues. From germline, CDR1 is ENHRY and CDR2 SYGVKD. The CDR3 sequence is CAISEMEVPNTEAFF. CDR3 bases: TGTGCCATCAGTGAGATGGAGGTTCCGAACACTGAAGCTTTCTTT.

The chain carries TRBV2 and TRBJ2-5, with 11 nucleotides matching TRBD2. The germline V gene encodes CDR1 SNHLY and CDR2 FYNNEI. The CDR3 covers 15 residues. Germline trimming cut 4 bases from V and 6 bases from J; bases unmatched to any gene: 7. The CDR3 protein is CASSGTSGRTQTQYF. CDR3 DNA sequence: TGTGCCAGCAGTGGTACTAGCGGGAGAACGCAGACCCAGTACTTC. Based on the CDR3 plus reference TRBV2 and TRBJ2-5, the full variable domain is EPEVTQTPSHQVTQMGQEVILRCVPISNHLYFYWYRQILGQKVEFLVSFYNNEISEKSEIFDDQFSVERPDGSNFTLKIRSTKLEDSAMYFCASSGTSGRTQTQYFGPGTRLLVL.

This clone was detected a few times. The chain recombines TRBV3-1 (or the pseudogene TRBV3-2) with TRBJ1-2; 10 nucleotides line up with TRBD1. Germline V gene sequence: CDR1 LGHDT, CDR2 YNNKEL (reference sequence). This CDR3 contains 13 residues. Unmatched junction bases numbered 5, after V lost 7 bases and J lost 6 bases. The CDR3 coding sequence is TGTGCCAGCACACAGGGACAGGGGAATGGCTACACCTTC. Translated, it gives CASTQGQGNGYTF.

The V call is TRBV18, the J call TRBJ2-3, with 7 bases that match TRBD2. The CDR3 totals 15 residues. V trimming: 2 bases; J trimming: 3 bases; junction bases outside the gene matches: 5. Germline CDR1 and CDR2: KGHSH and LQKENI. The CDR3 nucleotides read TGTGCCAGCTCACCAATCCCGGGAGGAACAGATACGCAGTATTTT. Translation: CASSPIPGGTDTQYF.

The gene calls are TRBV11-2 and TRBJ2-7, with 7 bases lining up with TRBD2. This CDR3 is built from 16 residues. Trimming cost V 7 bases and J 4 bases; bases outside gene matches: 16. Germline V gene lookup returns CDR1 SGHAT and CDR2 FQNNGV. CDR3 protein: CASTYGRGKRDYEQYF. The DNA for the CDR3 is TGTGCCAGCACCTACGGGCGGGGGAAACGCGATTACGAGCAGTACTTC.

V usage is TRBV25-1 and J usage is TRBJ1-2; D uncertain. CDR3 length: 14 amino acids. The germline V gene has CDR1 MGHDK and CDR2 SYGVNS. V was pared by 1 base and J by 3 bases, with 9 bases between. The CDR3 spells CASSESVSYYGYTF. CDR3 sequence (DNA): TGTGCCAGCAGTGAATCCGTCAGCTACTATGGCTACACCTTC.

The gene calls are TRBV27 and TRBJ1-1; possibly TRBD1 for D (5 bases). This CDR3 region has 15 residues. The V end lost 3 bases, the J end lost 4 bases, and 15 bases lay between the germline ends. Germline V CDR1 and CDR2: MNHEY, SMNVEV (reference sequence). CDR3 DNA: TGTGCCAGCAGTTTTTCCCAGGGACTGAGCACTGAAGCTTTCTTT. The encoded protein is CASSFSQGLSTEAFF.

The chain has TRBV6-2 or TRBV6-3 and TRBJ1-5, with a tentative D call TRBD1 (5 bases). In germline, CDR1 is MNHEY, CDR2 SVGEGT. The CDR3 length is 14 residues. V was shortened by 5 bases and J by 3 bases, with 11 bases between the two germline ends. The CDR3 loop is CASSAQENNQPQHF. The CDR3 DNA sequence: TGTGCCAGCAGTGCACAGGAGAACAATCAGCCCCAGCATTTT.

The V call is TRBV2, the J call TRBJ2-1; D not certain. The CDR3 is 12 residues long. V was trimmed by 8 bases and J by 4 bases, leaving 9 bases between them. Looked up from germline, CDR1 is SNHLY and CDR2 is FYNNEI. CDR3 in DNA: TGTGCCAGCGACCCGGGTTACAATGAGCAGTTCTTC. This codes for CASDPGYNEQFF.

This rearrangement joins TRBV10-3 to TRBJ2-7; TRBD1 matches 9 bases. This CDR3 is built from 15 residues. V was clipped by 8 bases and J by 3 bases; unmatched bases: 11. Looked up from germline, CDR1 is ENHRY and CDR2 is SYGVKD. The CDR3 region has the DNA TGTGCCATCCTGAGGAGAACAGGGGGCGGCTACGAGCAGTACTTC. Protein: CAILRRTGGGYEQYF.

This chain links TRBV19 with TRBJ2-5, with 8 positions matching TRBD1. Germline V gene sequence: CDR1 LNHDA, CDR2 SQIVND (reference sequence). The CDR3 covers 11 residues. Trimming removed 11 bases from V and 4 bases from J; junction bases left unmatched: 3. DNA of the CDR3: TGTGCCTCCGGGACAGGAGAGACCCAGTACTTC. It codes for CASGTGETQYF.

This clone was observed once. The rearrangement uses TRBV7-8 and TRBJ2-3, with D unclear. Germline CDR1 is SGHVS and CDR2 is FQNEAQ. V lost 5 bases to trimming and J lost 2 bases, with 11 bases between them. CDR3 length: 14 residues. As DNA, the CDR3 is TGTGCCAGCAGCCTAGAGGCACACACAGATACGCAGTATTTT. Translation gives CASSLEAHTDTQYF.

This chain joins TRBV4-3 and TRBJ2-2, with 9 bases matching TRBD1. V dropped 3 bases and J dropped 7; count of bases not matched to a gene: 6. From germline, CDR1 is LGHNA and CDR2 YSLEER. The CDR3 loop spans 15 amino acids. Here the CDR3 reads CASSQMGQGHGELFF. The CDR3 DNA reads as TGCGCCAGCAGCCAGATGGGACAGGGACACGGGGAGCTGTTTTTT.

V and J are TRBV6-5 and TRBJ2-2; 7 bases are shared with TRBD1. V lost 7 bases, J lost 3 bases, and 8 bases stayed unmatched. CDR1 is MNHEY, CDR2 SVGAGI, per germline. The CDR3 consists of 15 residues. The CDR3 sequence is CASKWTGPYTGELFF. CDR3 nucleotides: TGTGCCAGCAAGTGGACAGGCCCCTACACCGGGGAGCTGTTTTTT.

The V call is TRBV28, the J call TRBJ1-2; 11 bases agree with TRBD1. The V gene's germline CDR1 is MDHEN and CDR2 SYDVKM. The V segment lost 5 bases and the J segment 7 bases; nucleotides outside the gene matches: 9. The CDR3 runs 15 residues. This chain's CDR3 is CASSPVDRGRFGYTF. In DNA, the CDR3 is TGTGCCAGCAGTCCAGTGGACAGGGGGCGTTTTGGCTACACCTTC.

This rearrangement joins TRBV14 to TRBJ2-6; D remains unclear. The CDR3 runs to 18 residues. V was trimmed by 1 base and J by 0 bases, leaving 13 bases between them. Germline CDR1 is SGHDN and CDR2 is FVKESK. The CDR3 loop is CASSQAPHHSSGANVLTF. The CDR3 nucleotides are TGTGCCAGCAGCCAAGCTCCCCATCACAGCTCTGGGGCCAACGTCCTGACTTTC.

The chain links TRBV6-5 to TRBJ2-2; D gene uncertain. CDR3 length equals 15 residues. V lost 2 bases, J lost 0 bases, and 7 bases lay in between. Germline assignment: CDR1 MNHEY and CDR2 SVGAGI. The CDR3 nucleotides read TGTGCCAGCAGTTACGTCCGTACGAACACCGGGGAGCTGTTTTTT. This sequence encodes CASSYVRTNTGELFF.